This T cell receptor beta chain is drawn from a study of shared clonotypes between healthy human individuals. Overall study context: Donors had three CD4 naive, three CD4 memory, two CD8 naive and one CD8 memory plate apiece. The study, taken as a whole, reports: When naive CD4 clonotypes were compared across a handful of donors, about 4.9% were shared. Donor scarcity curtailed the genetic and exposure-history diversity represented herein.

With respect to this clone: The antigen is not known. The sample carries other DNA sequences with the same CDR3.

The J segment lost 8 bases and the V segment lost 4 bases, leaving 6 bases of the junction unmatched. The CDR3 has 13 residues. Germline values: CDR1 MNHEY, CDR2 SVGAGI. The CD4+ fraction was divided into a CD45RA+ naive subset and a CD45RA-negative memory subset. Only in-frame clones appear in the TCRdb table, and some are missing; sequencing was by immunoSEQ multiplex PCR. The sample lists about 2.4 million clones; approximately 93% were seen once. The source material was naive CD4+ T cells from PBMCs. Specified subset: CD45RA+ positively selected. The source of this sequence is a man aged 18 to 35 in good health. Some clones in this sample may be carry-over from other donors' samples. V usage is TRBV6-5 and J usage is TRBJ1-2; 8 bases are shared with TRBD1. The CDR3 region has the DNA TGTGCCAGCAGTTCCGGACAGGGTCGCGGCTACACCTTC. Encoded protein: CASSSGQGRGYTF.